This TCR beta chain was captured by sequencing in a study of OX40 agonist ivuxolimab in advanced cancers. General study findings and limits: No antigen was identified for the clonally expanded peripheral T cells. Expanded clones tended on average to be more numerous among CD8+ T cells than CD4+. Clonal expansion from baseline to week 6 occurred in both CD4+ and CD8+ T cells.

A word on this clone: Antigen unknown.

Libraries were prepared by immunoSEQ multiplex PCR; TCRdb keeps only in-frame clonotypes and omits some of them. The data show tens of thousands of clones, with 90% to 95% seen just once and around 1.7% held by the top ten. Germline V CDR1 and CDR2: LNHDA, SQIVND (reference sequence). This CDR3 is built from 14 residues. V dropped 5 bases and J dropped 3; count of bases not matched to a gene: 5. V is TRBV19 and J is TRBJ2-5; 8 bases match TRBD1. The sequence was collected from an adult with an advanced solid tumor such as melanoma, head and neck, liver or kidney cancer. The material sequenced was CD4+ or CD8+ T cells sorted from blood, taken in a trial of the OX40 agonist ivuxolimab. CDR3 in amino acids: CASSPTGGKETQYF. The CDR3 DNA sequence: TGTGCCAGTAGTCCTACAGGGGGTAAAGAGACCCAGTACTTC.